This T cell receptor (beta chain) was sequenced during a study of shared clonotypes between healthy human individuals. Profiling relied on immunoSEQ multiplex PCR, and the TCRdb table lists in-frame clones only, not all of them. This sample has some 2.3 million clones, with over 85% found just once. The CDR3 is 13 residues long. V was pared by 7 bases and J by 5 bases, with 14 bases between. Per the germline V gene, CDR1 is MDHEN and CDR2 is SYDVKM. This clone was seen a handful of times. Each sample came from a Caucasian adult donor living in Nashville, Tennessee. The study separated CD4+ cells into CD45RA+ naive and CD45RA-negative memory subsets.

The receptor comes from a man aged 18-30 years in good health. Some clones in this sample may be carry-over from other donors' samples. The specimen was naive CD4+ T cells from PBMCs. The subset here: CD45RA+ positively selected. V usage is TRBV28 and J usage is TRBJ1-1; no reliable D call. CDR3 in amino acids: CASIGGPRTEAFF. DNA of the CDR3: TGTGCCAGCATTGGAGGGCCGAGGACTGAAGCTTTCTTT. Variable domain in full (rest from reference TRBV28 and TRBJ1-1): DVKVTQSSRYLVKRTGEKVFLECVQDMDHENMFWYRQDPGLGLRLIYFSYDVKMKEKGDIPEGYSVSREKKERFSLILESASTNQTSMYLCASIGGPRTEAFFGQGTRLTVV.